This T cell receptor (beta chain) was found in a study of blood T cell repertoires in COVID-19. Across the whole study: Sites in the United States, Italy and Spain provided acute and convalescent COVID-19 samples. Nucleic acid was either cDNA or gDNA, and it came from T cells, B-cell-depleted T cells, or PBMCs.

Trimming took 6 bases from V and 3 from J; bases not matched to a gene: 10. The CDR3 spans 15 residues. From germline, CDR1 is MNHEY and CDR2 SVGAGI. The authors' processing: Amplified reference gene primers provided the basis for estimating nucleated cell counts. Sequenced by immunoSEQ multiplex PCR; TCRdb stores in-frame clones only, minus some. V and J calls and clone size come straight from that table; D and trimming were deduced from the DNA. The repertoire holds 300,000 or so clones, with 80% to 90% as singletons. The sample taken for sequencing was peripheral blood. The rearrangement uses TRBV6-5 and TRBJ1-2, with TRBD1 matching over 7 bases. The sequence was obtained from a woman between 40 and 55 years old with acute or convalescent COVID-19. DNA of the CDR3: TGTGCCAGCAGGCCACCAGACAGGGTCCACTATGGCTACACCTTC. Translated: CASRPPDRVHYGYTF.